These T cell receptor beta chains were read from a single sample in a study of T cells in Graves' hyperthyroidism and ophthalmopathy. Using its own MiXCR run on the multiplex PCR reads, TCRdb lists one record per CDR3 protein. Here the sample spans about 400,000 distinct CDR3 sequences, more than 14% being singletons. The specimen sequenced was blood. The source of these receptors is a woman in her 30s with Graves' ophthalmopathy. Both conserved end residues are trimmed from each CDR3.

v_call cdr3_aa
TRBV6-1 ASSRGIGLETQY
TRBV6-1 ASRTRTGKDTQY
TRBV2 ADRGRSDTQY
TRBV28 ASIPGGADYGYT
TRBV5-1 ASSLDFHRGRTGELF
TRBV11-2 ASSYGTSGEQF
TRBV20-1 SARQGSNTEAF
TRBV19 ASSILGQYTEAF
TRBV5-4 ASSLAGSSTDAQY
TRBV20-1 SASGATGYGYT
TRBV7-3 ASSLNLGNSYNEQF
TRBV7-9 ASSLAGLNSPLH
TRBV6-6 ASSYLGSDTQY
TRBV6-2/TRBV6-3 ASRPNTDTQY
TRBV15 ATSRESLAGANTGELF
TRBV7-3 ASSRGLAGATSTDTQY
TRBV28 ASLSGRGYGYT
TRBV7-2 ASSLAAGGVQETQY
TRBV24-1 ATSDGKVLYNEQF